The entry that follows covers one T cell receptor beta chain sequence. Its antigen is unidentified. The sample belongs to a study of cytomegalovirus exposure and HLA in healthy donors. General study findings and limits: In a later analysis, HLA-associated TCR beta chains were more clonally expanded than equally common others. CMV antigen specificity of a few CMV-associated chains was confirmed in vitro.

The CDR3 is 14 residues long. Germline CDR1 MNHEY, CDR2 SVGAGI. J gave up 4 bases and V 6 bases, and 6 bases lay outside the gene matches. 60 Vbeta and 13 Jbeta primers were used in PCR. TCRdb keeps only in-frame clones here, not all; method: immunoSEQ multiplex PCR. The table records about 130,000 clones, 70% to 80% of them present only once. The sequenced sample consisted of PBMCs. The sequence was obtained from a man aged 25-40 years in good health and CMV-seronegative. The V gene is TRBV6-5, the J gene TRBJ2-1, with 7 bases lining up with TRBD1. The chain's CDR3 is CASSYGTDYNEQFF. The CDR3 region has the DNA TGTGCCAGCAGCTACGGGACAGATTACAATGAGCAGTTCTTC.